The 26 T cell receptor beta chains below all came from one sample that was sequenced in a study of blood T cell repertoires in COVID-19. Profiling relied on immunoSEQ multiplex PCR, and the TCRdb table lists in-frame clones only, not all of them. Of 200,000 to 250,000 clones listed, about 87% are singletons. The specimen was peripheral blood. The receptors originated from a woman in her sixties or seventies with active or convalescent COVID-19.

The V call is TRBV29-1, the J call TRBJ1-2, with TRBD1 matching over 8 bases. The CDR3 length is 14 residues. Germline V lookup: CDR1 SQVTM, CDR2 ANQGSEA. The ends lost 3 bases at V and 7 bases at J; junction bases unmatched: 10. CDR3 in DNA: TGCAGCGTTGATCACCGACAGGGGTTGGGTGGCTACACCTTC. It translates to CSVDHRQGLGGYTF.

This clone was counted only a few times. This chain links TRBV11-2 with TRBJ2-7, with 8 nucleotides matching TRBD1. CDR1 and CDR2 from the germline V gene are SGHAT and FQNNGV. Unmatched junction bases numbered 8, after V lost 7 bases and J lost 3 bases. The CDR3 runs 14 residues. CDR3 sequence reads: CASKGTGKVYEQYF. CDR3 sequence (DNA): TGTGCCAGCAAGGGGACAGGAAAAGTCTACGAGCAGTACTTC. Full variable domain (outside the CDR3, taken from reference TRBV11-2 and TRBJ2-7): EAGVAQSPRYKIIEKRQSVAFWCNPISGHATLYWYQQILGQGPKLLIQFQNNGVVDDSQLPKDRFSAERLKGVDSTLKIQPAKLEDSAVYLCASKGTGKVYEQYFGPGTRLTVT.

The chain carries TRBV20-1 and TRBJ1-5; the D gene is possibly TRBD1 (5 bases). Deletions cut 3 bases from V and 7 bases from J, with 13 bases between. CDR1 is DFQATT, CDR2 SNEGSKA, per germline (reference sequence). There are 13 residues in the CDR3. CDR3 region: CSASRQPGQPQHF. The CDR3 nucleotides are TGCAGTGCTAGTCGACAGCCTGGACAGCCCCAGCATTTT.

The CDR3: CASSFGASTNGYTF. The DNA of the CDR3 is TGTGCCAGCAGTTTCGGAGCGTCCACTAATGGCTACACCTTC. This chain links TRBV27 with TRBJ1-2, with D uncertain. Trimming took 3 bases from V and 6 from J, leaving 14 bases between them. The CDR3 is 14 amino acids. Germline CDR1 reads MNHEY; CDR2 reads SMNVEV (reference sequence).

In its sample, this clone was seen once. The genes are TRBV3-1 (or the pseudogene TRBV3-2) and TRBJ2-7, with D unresolved. The CDR3 has 14 residues. Germline-derived CDR1 and CDR2 are LGHDT and YNNKEL (reference sequence). Trimming took 5 bases from V and 3 from J, leaving 14 bases between them. The CDR3 DNA reads TGTGCCAGCAGCGAAAGAGGCGTGGGCTACGAGCAGTACTTC. Translation: CASSERGVGYEQYF.

In this sample, this clone turned up a few times. The V and J genes are TRBV5-6 and TRBJ1-1; TRBD1 aligns across 9 bases. The trim removed 2 bases at V and 0 bases at J, leaving 5 bases unmatched. The CDR3 extends over 16 amino acids. CDR1 is SGHDT and CDR2 is YYEEEE in the germline V gene. The CDR3 region is CASSFGTGKMNTEAFF. DNA of the CDR3: TGTGCCAGCAGCTTTGGGACAGGGAAAATGAACACTGAAGCTTTCTTT.

The chain carries TRBV19 and TRBJ2-3, with TRBD2 matching 7 bases. From germline, CDR1 is LNHDA and CDR2 SQIVND (reference sequence). V lost 8 bases to trimming and J lost 4 bases; unmatched junction nucleotides: 9. This CDR3 contains 14 residues. The CDR3 here is CASRSGTNPDTQYF. CDR3 DNA: TGTGCCAGTCGGTCCGGGACTAACCCAGATACGCAGTATTTT.

The chain uses TRBV6-5 and TRBJ1-1; tentatively, D is TRBD1 (5 bases). Trimming left V 7 bases short and J 1 base short, with 10 bases between. Germline CDR1 is MNHEY and CDR2 is SVGAGI. This CDR3 comprises 13 residues. In DNA form, the CDR3 reads TGTGCCAGCACCAAGGGGCAGAACACTGAAGCTTTCTTT. Translated, it gives CASTKGQNTEAFF.

The chain recombines TRBV5-4 with TRBJ2-3; the match to TRBD2 covers 8 bases. The CDR3 totals 14 residues. Germline CDR1 and CDR2: SGHNT and YYREEE (reference sequence). The V and J ends lost 9 bases and 1 base, in that order; junction bases with no gene match: 7. The CDR3 DNA sequence: TGTGCCACTAAAGGCGGGGGGCGCACAGATACGCAGTATTTT. Translating it yields CATKGGGRTDTQYF.

V usage is TRBV15 and J usage is TRBJ1-5, with a tentative D call TRBD1 (6 bases). Germline assignment: CDR1 LNHNV and CDR2 YYDKDF (reference sequence). The CDR3 is 20 residues long. Trimming left V 4 bases short and J 2 bases short, with 27 bases between. The DNA of the CDR3 is TGTGCCACCAGCACCTGGGGGGCGGGGGCGGGTAGGTTAGGCAATCAGCCCCAGCATTTT. This translates into CATSTWGAGAGRLGNQPQHF.

This chain links TRBV29-1 with TRBJ2-6; no clear D gene. Trimming cost V 5 bases and J 0 bases, with 5 bases left between them. CDR1 SQVTM and CDR2 ANQGSEA come from the germline V gene. The CDR3 is made up of 13 amino acids. CDR3 DNA sequence: TGCAGCGTTTTTTACTCTGGGGCCAACGTCCTGACTTTC. Residues: CSVFYSGANVLTF.

This chain joins TRBV5-1 and TRBJ2-7, with D perhaps TRBD2 (5 bases). Trimming shortened V by 0 bases and J by 7 bases, and 5 bases separated the two germline ends. This CDR3 region has 11 residues. The germline gives CDR1 SGHRS, CDR2 YFSETQ. As DNA, the CDR3 is TGCGCCAGCAGCTTGGGAGGGGAGCAGTACTTC. This gives the protein CASSLGGEQYF.

This clone was counted only a few times. The V call is TRBV6-5, the J call TRBJ2-7; 8 bases are shared with TRBD1. Germline values: CDR1 MNHEY, CDR2 SVGAGI. Trimming at V came to 7 bases and at J to 4 bases, leaving 9 bases not matched to a gene. The CDR3 contains 14 residues. The CDR3 spells CASTPGQALYEQYF. The CDR3 region has the DNA TGTGCCAGCACCCCGGGACAGGCCTTATACGAGCAGTACTTC.

In nucleotides, the CDR3 is TGTGCCAGCAGCTCCCGGTCAGGGACTGACACTGAAGCTTTCTTT. It specifies CASSSRSGTDTEAFF. The rearrangement uses TRBV7-2 and TRBJ1-1, with a possible D match to TRBD1 (5 bases). V was trimmed by 4 bases and J by 3 bases, leaving 15 bases between them. This CDR3 is built from 15 residues. The germline CDR1 and CDR2 sequences are SGHTA and FQGNSA.

This clone was counted a single time. CDR3 DNA: TGTGCCAGCAGACCCCGGGGTGGAGGCGCCTACGAGCAGTACTTC. It specifies CASRPRGGGAYEQYF. This chain connects TRBV6-1 to TRBJ2-7; a possible D gene is TRBD2 (5 bases). The germline V gene has CDR1 MNHNS and CDR2 SASEGT. Trimming pared 6 bases from V and 2 bases from J, leaving 17 bases between. This CDR3 region has 15 residues.

J is TRBJ1-3 and V is TRBV4-3; weak D call: TRBD1 (5 bases). V shed 0 bases and J shed 8 bases, with 14 bases lying between them. Germline-derived CDR1 and CDR2 are LGHNA and YSLEER. This CDR3 contains 15 residues. The DNA of the CDR3 is TGCGCCAGCAGCCAAGAGGGGGGAGCGGGAGACACCATATATTTT. Translated, it gives CASSQEGGAGDTIYF.

The V gene is TRBV27, the J gene TRBJ1-2; 8 bases map to TRBD1. The trim removed 5 bases at V and 1 base at J, leaving 9 bases unmatched. This CDR3 spans 16 amino acids. Germline V CDR1 and CDR2: MNHEY, SMNVEV (reference sequence). The CDR3 sequence is CASSTRTGRHNYGYTF. As DNA, the CDR3 is TGTGCCAGCAGTACCAGGACAGGGCGACATAACTATGGCTACACCTTC.

The count of this clone is one. V usage is TRBV19 and J usage is TRBJ2-5, with D perhaps matching TRBD2 (5 bases). Germline loops: CDR1 LNHDA, CDR2 SQIVND (reference sequence). The length of the CDR3 is 14 residues. Deletions cut 5 bases from V and 4 bases from J, with 14 bases between. CDR3 region: CASSLRTSLETQYF. The CDR3 DNA follows: TGTGCCAGTAGTCTCCGGACTTCCCTAGAGACCCAGTACTTC.

The rearrangement uses TRBV19 and TRBJ1-3; D not resolved. The V gene lost 5 bases and the J gene lost 0 bases, with 2 bases spanning the gap. This CDR3 spans 12 amino acids. Germline V lookup: CDR1 LNHDA, CDR2 SQIVND (reference sequence). The CDR3 sequence is CASSYSGNTIYF. DNA of the CDR3: TGTGCCAGTAGTTACTCTGGAAACACCATATATTTT. The full variable domain, its missing parts supplied by reference TRBV19 and TRBJ1-3, is DGGITQSPKYLFRKEGQNVTLSCEQNLNHDAMYWYRQDPGQGLRLIYYSQIVNDFQKGDIAEGYSVSREKKESFPLTVTSAQKNPTAFYLCASSYSGNTIYFGEGSWLTVV.

The chain carries TRBV28 and TRBJ1-1, with D perhaps matching TRBD1 (6 bases). The CDR3 extends over 15 amino acids. Germline V gives CDR1 MDHEN, CDR2 SYDVKM. Trimming removed 5 bases from V and 1 base from J, with 14 bases in between. The CDR3 is CASSPLQGSNTEAFF. The CDR3 coding sequence is TGTGCCAGCAGTCCGTTACAGGGATCGAACACTGAAGCTTTCTTT.

This rearrangement joins TRBV2 to TRBJ2-3; D ambiguous. The CDR3 totals 16 residues. The germline V and J ends were trimmed by 2 bases and 2 bases, with 14 bases remaining between them. Germline CDR1 SNHLY, CDR2 FYNNEI. The CDR3 DNA is TGTGCCAGCAGTGAATACCACCTAGAACTCACAGATACGCAGTATTTT. This sequence encodes CASSEYHLELTDTQYF.

The chain combines TRBV4-3 with TRBJ1-2, with D maybe TRBD1 (5 bases). From germline, CDR1 is LGHNA and CDR2 YSLEER. With 1 base removed from V and 0 bases from J, the gap between germline ends came to 6 bases. This CDR3 has 14 residues. CDR3 loop: CASSQGTTNYGYTF. In DNA, the CDR3 is TGCGCCAGCAGCCAAGGGACAACTAACTATGGCTACACCTTC.

J is TRBJ2-3 and V is TRBV7-6; the match to TRBD2 covers 10 bases. The J segment lost 0 bases and the V segment lost 5 bases, leaving 5 bases of the junction unmatched. CDR3 length equals 16 residues. Germline V lookup: CDR1 SGHVS, CDR2 FNYEAQ. The CDR3 is CASSRSGGASTDTQYF. As DNA, the CDR3 is TGTGCCAGCAGCCGAAGCGGGGGGGCTAGCACAGATACGCAGTATTTT. Full variable domain (missing parts from reference TRBV7-6 and TRBJ2-3): GAGVSQSPRYKVTKRGQDVALRCDPISGHVSLYWYRQALGQGPEFLTYFNYEAQQDKSGLPNDRFSAERPEGSISTLTIQRTEQRDSAMYRCASSRSGGASTDTQYFGPGTRLTVL.

The chain employs TRBV6-5 and TRBJ2-2, with a weak D call TRBD1 (5 bases). V was cut by 7 bases and J by 3 bases, with 9 bases left in between. Germline assignment: CDR1 MNHEY and CDR2 SVGAGI. The CDR3 consists of 13 residues. CDR3 sequence reads: CASTRGDTGELFF. The CDR3, as DNA: TGTGCCAGCACAAGGGGTGACACCGGGGAGCTGTTTTTT.

This clone appeared a single time. The chain is built from TRBV6-5 and TRBJ2-3; TRBD2 is a possible D gene (7 bases). Germline V gene data show CDR1 as MNHEY and CDR2 as SVGAGI. V lost 10 bases, J lost 1 base, and 15 bases lay in between. This CDR3 spans 14 amino acids. The CDR3 loop reads CATRRGAGTDTQYF. Here the CDR3 DNA reads TGTGCCACTAGACGGGGGGCCGGCACAGATACGCAGTATTTT.

The chain couples TRBV7-9 to TRBJ1-4, with D tentatively TRBD1 (6 bases). The CDR3 runs to 13 residues. In germline, CDR1 is SEHNR, CDR2 FQNEAQ (reference sequence). V was trimmed by 2 bases and J by 8 bases, leaving 9 bases between them. The CDR3 sequence is CASSLRGSEKLFF. CDR3 nucleotide sequence: TGTGCCAGCAGCTTAAGGGGGAGCGAAAAACTGTTTTTT.